The sequence of this T cell receptor (beta chain) was determined in a study of CD8 T cells in ankylosing spondylitis. Construction of TCR beta libraries was performed using quantitative 5'-RACE with molecular barcodes. TCRdb itself ran the 5' RACE reads through MiXCR, one entry per CDR3 protein. The data contain 150,000 to 200,000 distinct CDR3 sequences, roughly 13% of them singletons. V lost 1 base, J lost 5 bases, and 20 bases lay in between. The germline gives CDR1 SGHAT, CDR2 FQNNGV. The CDR3 runs 17 residues. Sample: blood, either unsorted or a sorted T cell fraction (not recorded which). The chain couples TRBV11-2 to TRBJ2-5, with a possible D match to TRBD1 (5 bases). The TCR originated in a male donor with ankylosing spondylitis or in good health (not recorded which). The CDR3 loop is CASSLVPGWKDAETQYF. The CDR3 DNA follows: TGTGCCAGCAGCTTAGTCCCAGGGTGGAAGGATGCGGAGACCCAGTACTTC.